One and the same sample provided the 25 T cell receptor beta chains below, sequenced in a study of T cell responses to AZD1222 COVID-19 vaccine. TCRdb's table, derived via immunoSEQ multiplex PCR, lists solely in-frame clones and lacks some. The sample includes approximately 120,000 clones, over 90% of them seen just once. The specimen was peripheral blood, collected on day 0 of AZD1222 vaccination. The receptors here all came from an adult in good health.

CDR3 protein: CAIRREGYGYTF. The CDR3 DNA follows: TGTGCCATCAGGCGGGAAGGCTATGGCTACACCTTC. V is TRBV10-3 and J is TRBJ1-2, with D unresolved. Germline assignment: CDR1 ENHRY and CDR2 SYGVKD. With 6 bases removed from V and 4 bases from J, the gap between germline ends came to 9 bases. The CDR3 consists of 12 residues.

The chain employs TRBV9 and TRBJ2-4; D is perhaps TRBD2 (6 bases). Trimming took 0 bases from V and 8 from J, leaving 12 bases between them. Germline V gives CDR1 SGDLS, CDR2 YYNGEE. The CDR3 length is 14 residues. In nucleotides, the CDR3 is TGTGCCAGCAGCGTAGAGGACGGAGGGCACATTCAGTACTTC. It is translated as CASSVEDGGHIQYF.

This clone is a singleton in its sample. V usage is TRBV5-1 and J usage is TRBJ2-3; 16 nucleotides agree with TRBD2. The CDR3 loop spans 17 amino acids. CDR1 and CDR2 from the germline V gene are SGHRS and YFSETQ. V dropped 3 bases and J dropped 7; count of bases not matched to a gene: 8. The DNA of the CDR3 is TGCGCCAGCAGCTCCGGGACTAGCGGGGGGGCTGTTCATACGCAGTATTTT. This translates into CASSSGTSGGAVHTQYF.

The chain has TRBV7-9 and TRBJ1-5, with D unclear. Between the trimmed V and J ends, which lost 5 bases and 6 bases, there was a span of 17 bases. The CDR3 is made up of 15 amino acids. In germline, CDR1 is SEHNR, CDR2 FQNEAQ (reference sequence). This chain's CDR3 is CASSPSGSAGQPQHF. CDR3 DNA sequence: TGTGCCAGCAGCCCTAGCGGCTCAGCGGGTCAGCCCCAGCATTTT.

This chain uses TRBV7-6 with TRBJ1-3; 7 nucleotides line up with TRBD1. The CDR3 spans 16 residues. Trimming removed 1 base from V and 2 bases from J; junction bases left unmatched: 5. The germline CDR1 and CDR2 sequences are SGHVS and FNYEAQ. Here the CDR3 reads CASSLGTGEPGNTIYF. CDR3 in DNA: TGTGCCAGCAGCTTAGGAACAGGGGAACCTGGAAACACCATATATTTT.

The J gene is TRBJ2-1, the V gene TRBV13, with 11 bases fitting TRBD1. CDR1 and CDR2 (germline): PRHDT, FYEKMQ (reference sequence). Trimming took 5 bases from V and 4 from J; bases not matched to a gene: 4. This CDR3 spans 15 amino acids. The CDR3, as DNA: TGTGCCAGCAGCCCCCGGGACAGGGGGTACAATGAGCAGTTCTTC. This translates into CASSPRDRGYNEQFF.

The chain uses TRBV6-5 and TRBJ1-2, with 8 positions matching TRBD1. Germline CDR1 reads MNHEY; CDR2 reads SVGAGI. J was trimmed by 2 bases and V by 2 bases; bases with no gene match: 4. The CDR3 is made up of 15 amino acids. The CDR3 DNA reads as TGTGCCAGCAGTTACGGGGCAGGGGGCAACTATGGCTACACCTTC. It is translated as CASSYGAGGNYGYTF.

This clone was seen a handful of times. The genes are TRBV5-1 and TRBJ2-7, with unresolved D. The V end lost 4 bases, the J end lost 2 bases, and 10 bases lay between the germline ends. Germline V gene data show CDR1 as SGHRS and CDR2 as YFSETQ. CDR3 length equals 13 residues. The CDR3 region is CASSPDVPYEQYF. CDR3 in DNA: TGCGCCAGCAGCCCCGATGTTCCCTACGAGCAGTACTTC.

The table lists this clone with a few counts. V and J are TRBV6-1 and TRBJ1-1, with D possibly being TRBD1 (6 bases). Germline V gene lookup returns CDR1 MNHNS and CDR2 SASEGT. V was pared by 1 base and J by 5 bases, with 14 bases between. The CDR3 contains 15 residues. The CDR3 loop reads CASSEVWGGGTEAFF. In nucleotides, the CDR3 is TGTGCCAGCAGTGAAGTTTGGGGGGGCGGGACTGAAGCTTTCTTT.

The genes are TRBV24-1 and TRBJ1-1; 9 nucleotides agree with TRBD1. This CDR3 is 12 amino acids long. Germline CDR1 and CDR2: KGHDR and SFDVKD. J lost 10 bases, V lost 2 bases, and 1 base had no gene match. CDR3 DNA sequence: TGTGCCACCAGTGATTCGACAGGGGGAGCTTTCTTT. It is translated as CATSDSTGGAFF.

V is TRBV5-4 and J is TRBJ1-1; D is perhaps TRBD1 (5 bases). Germline CDR1 SGHNT, CDR2 YYREEE (reference sequence). CDR3 length: 13 residues. The V end was cut by 2 bases, the J end by 1 base, with 6 bases between. CDR3 nucleotide sequence: TGTGCCAGCAGCTTCACAGGGAACACTGAAGCTTTCTTT. This gives the protein CASSFTGNTEAFF.

The gene calls are TRBV3-1 (or the pseudogene TRBV3-2) and TRBJ1-6; D perhaps matches TRBD1 (5 bases). Germline values: CDR1 LGHDT, CDR2 YNNKEL (reference sequence). This CDR3 spans 14 amino acids. V dropped 0 bases and J dropped 7 bases, with 7 bases sitting between them. CDR3: CASSQEWGNSPLHF. The CDR3 DNA reads as TGTGCCAGCAGCCAAGAATGGGGGAATTCACCCCTCCACTTT.

This clone has a single count. The J gene is TRBJ1-1, the V gene TRBV19, with D perhaps matching TRBD1 (6 bases). The CDR3 has 15 amino acids. Per germline, CDR1 LNHDA and CDR2 SQIVND (reference sequence). V lost 4 bases, J lost 5 bases, and 17 bases lay in between. The CDR3 here is CASSSRTEGKTEAFF. The CDR3 DNA follows: TGTGCCAGTAGTAGTAGGACAGAGGGTAAGACTGAAGCTTTCTTT.

The chain employs TRBV10-2 and TRBJ1-2, with 9 bases lining up with TRBD1. The CDR3 contains 14 residues. V lost 6 bases, J lost 6 bases, and 8 bases stayed unmatched. CDR1 and CDR2 (germline): WSHSY, SAAADI. The DNA for the CDR3 is TGCGCCAGCAGCGGACAGGGGCCTCTAGATGGCTACACCTTC. Translating it yields CASSGQGPLDGYTF.

The chain carries TRBV7-9 and TRBJ1-1; no reliable D call. This CDR3 is 11 amino acids long. The germline V gene has CDR1 SEHNR and CDR2 FQNEAQ (reference sequence). V lost 3 bases, J lost 3 bases, and 2 bases lay in between. As DNA, the CDR3 is TGTGCCAGCAGCTTCCACACTGAAGCTTTCTTT. Residues: CASSFHTEAFF.

The chain recombines TRBV18 with TRBJ1-2; D is unresolved. CDR1 and CDR2 (germline): KGHSH, LQKENI. Trimming removed 6 bases from V and 5 bases from J, with 16 bases in between. The CDR3 has 14 residues. The CDR3 protein is CASSLSGRLYGYTF. The DNA for the CDR3 is TGTGCCAGCTCTCTTTCAGGACGGTTATATGGCTACACCTTC.

This clone appeared a single time. This chain's CDR3 is CASSVMDRMNTEAFF. CDR3 nucleotide sequence: TGTGCCAGCAGCGTAATGGACAGGATGAACACTGAAGCTTTCTTT. V is TRBV9 and J is TRBJ1-1, with 7 bases matching TRBD1. The CDR3 has 15 residues. CDR1 SGDLS and CDR2 YYNGEE come from the germline V gene. J gave up 0 bases and V 1 base, and 3 bases lay outside the gene matches.

The V gene is TRBV5-4, the J gene TRBJ1-1, with a weak D call TRBD1 (5 bases). V lost 4 bases and J 8 bases, leaving 18 bases between the germline ends. CDR3 length: 14 residues. CDR1 and CDR2 from the germline V gene are SGHNT and YYREEE (reference sequence). CDR3 coding DNA: TGTGCCAGCAGCGCGGAGGTCTCGAAGGGGGAAGCTTTCTTT. This codes for CASSAEVSKGEAFF.

The rearrangement joins TRBV6-5 to TRBJ2-5, with 9 nucleotides matching TRBD2. The CDR3 is 16 residues long. Germline values: CDR1 MNHEY, CDR2 SVGAGI. With V trimmed by 0 bases and J by 5 bases, 7 bases remained unmatched. CDR3 sequence reads: CASSYSWAGGKETQYF. Here the CDR3 DNA reads TGTGCCAGCAGTTACTCATGGGCGGGGGGGAAGGAGACCCAGTACTTC.

The rearrangement uses TRBV6-5 and TRBJ2-5; D possibly matches TRBD1 or TRBD2 (5 bases each). There are 14 residues in the CDR3. V lost 6 bases to trimming and J lost 1 base, with 12 bases between them. Germline assignment: CDR1 MNHEY and CDR2 SVGAGI. CDR3 residues: CASSSGPLQETQYF. The CDR3 nucleotides are TGTGCCAGCAGCTCGGGACCTCTCCAAGAGACCCAGTACTTC.

The J gene is TRBJ2-3, the V gene TRBV5-8; D is ambiguous. The CDR3 totals 13 residues. Deletions cut 0 bases from V and 9 bases from J, with 11 bases between. Per the germline V gene, CDR1 is SGHTS and CDR2 is YDEGEE. The CDR3 sequence: CASSLDIFSTQYF. In DNA form, the CDR3 reads TGTGCCAGCAGCTTGGATATCTTTAGCACGCAGTATTTT.

The chain couples TRBV5-4 to TRBJ1-4, with no clear D. V was pared by 3 bases and J by 2 bases, with 11 bases between. Germline V gene sequence: CDR1 SGHNT, CDR2 YYREEE (reference sequence). The CDR3 contains 15 residues. For the CDR3, the DNA is TGTGCCAGCAGCTCAGGAACGGGGACTAATGAAAAACTGTTTTTT. Translating it yields CASSSGTGTNEKLFF.

The sample holds one count of this clone. The V and J genes are TRBV2 and TRBJ1-1; a weak D match, TRBD1 (6 bases). The CDR3 runs to 13 residues. Germline lookup yields CDR1 SNHLY and CDR2 FYNNEI. Trimming removed 7 bases at V and 1 base at J, with 10 bases between. The CDR3 is CASTRDTNTEAFF. The CDR3 DNA reads as TGTGCCAGCACACGGGACACGAACACTGAAGCTTTCTTT.

J is TRBJ1-2 and V is TRBV11-2; D uncertain. CDR1 and CDR2 (germline): SGHAT, FQNNGV. The length of the CDR3 is 12 residues. V dropped 5 bases and J dropped 4 bases, with 8 bases sitting between them. CDR3 loop: CASSEQLYGYTF. CDR3 sequence (DNA): TGTGCCAGCAGCGAACAGCTCTATGGCTACACCTTC. Together with reference TRBV11-2 and TRBJ1-2, the CDR3 gives the full variable domain: EAGVAQSPRYKIIEKRQSVAFWCNPISGHATLYWYQQILGQGPKLLIQFQNNGVVDDSQLPKDRFSAERLKGVDSTLKIQPAKLEDSAVYLCASSEQLYGYTFGSGTRLTVV.

This chain uses TRBV5-1 with TRBJ1-4; 9 positions agree with TRBD1. The germline gives CDR1 SGHRS, CDR2 YFSETQ. CDR3 length: 17 amino acids. With 0 bases clipped from V and 0 bases from J, the junction kept 3 bases outside the gene matches. In DNA form, the CDR3 reads TGCGCCAGCAGCTTGGCAACAGGGGGCACAACTAATGAAAAACTGTTTTTT. Protein sequence: CASSLATGGTTNEKLFF.